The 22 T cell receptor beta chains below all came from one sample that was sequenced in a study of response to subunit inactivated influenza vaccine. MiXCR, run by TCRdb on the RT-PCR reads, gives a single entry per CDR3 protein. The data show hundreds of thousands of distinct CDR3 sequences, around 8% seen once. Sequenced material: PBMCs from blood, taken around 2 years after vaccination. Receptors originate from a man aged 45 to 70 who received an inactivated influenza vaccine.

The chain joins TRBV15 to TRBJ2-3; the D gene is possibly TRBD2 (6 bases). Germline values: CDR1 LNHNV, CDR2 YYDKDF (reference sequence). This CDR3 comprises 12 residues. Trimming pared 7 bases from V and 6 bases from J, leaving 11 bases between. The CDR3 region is CATKDYSDTQYF. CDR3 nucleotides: TGTGCCACCAAGGACTATTCGGATACGCAGTATTTT.

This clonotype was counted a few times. The CDR3 region has the DNA TGTGCCAGCAGCTTAGATCCCCTCGGAGAGACCCAGTACTTC. It specifies CASSLDPLGETQYF. This sequence joins TRBV11-2 and TRBJ2-5; D is uncertain. CDR1 and CDR2 from the germline V gene are SGHAT and FQNNGV. Between the trimmed V and J ends, which lost 0 bases and 4 bases, there was a span of 9 bases. The length of the CDR3 is 14 residues. Looking up the rest from reference TRBV11-2 and TRBJ2-5 gives the full variable domain: EAGVAQSPRYKIIEKRQSVAFWCNPISGHATLYWYQQILGQGPKLLIQFQNNGVVDDSQLPKDRFSAERLKGVDSTLKIQPAKLEDSAVYLCASSLDPLGETQYFGPGTRLLVL.

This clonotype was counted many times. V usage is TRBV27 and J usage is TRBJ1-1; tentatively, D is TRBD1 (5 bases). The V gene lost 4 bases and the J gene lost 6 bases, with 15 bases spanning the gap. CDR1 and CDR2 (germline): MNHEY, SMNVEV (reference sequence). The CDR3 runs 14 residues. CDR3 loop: CASSYTNGGAEAFF. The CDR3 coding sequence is TGTGCCAGCAGTTATACTAACGGGGGGGCTGAAGCTTTCTTT.

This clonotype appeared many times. The CDR3, as DNA: TGTGCCAGCAGCCACCCTCTGCAGGGGGCTAGGGGCTACACCTTC. This gives the protein CASSHPLQGARGYTF. This sequence joins TRBV4-2 and TRBJ1-2; 8 positions agree with TRBD1. CDR1 is LGHNA and CDR2 is YNFKEQ in the germline V gene. J was trimmed by 8 bases and V by 3 bases; bases with no gene match: 11. The CDR3 totals 15 residues.

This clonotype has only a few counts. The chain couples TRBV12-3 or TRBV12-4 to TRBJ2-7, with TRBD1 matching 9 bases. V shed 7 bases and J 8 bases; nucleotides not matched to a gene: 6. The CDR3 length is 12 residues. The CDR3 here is CASMPGQGQQYF. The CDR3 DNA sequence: TGTGCCAGCATGCCGGGACAGGGACAGCAGTACTTC.

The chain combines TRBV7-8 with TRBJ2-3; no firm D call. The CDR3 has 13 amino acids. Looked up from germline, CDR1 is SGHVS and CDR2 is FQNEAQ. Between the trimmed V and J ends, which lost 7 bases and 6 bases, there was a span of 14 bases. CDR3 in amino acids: CASIRPLSDTQYF. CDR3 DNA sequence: TGTGCCAGCATCCGTCCGTTATCTGATACGCAGTATTTT.

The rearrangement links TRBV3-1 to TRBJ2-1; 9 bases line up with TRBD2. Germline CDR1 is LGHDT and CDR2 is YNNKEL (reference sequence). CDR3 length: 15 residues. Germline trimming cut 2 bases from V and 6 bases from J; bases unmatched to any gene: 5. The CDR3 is CASSQLAGLLNEQFF. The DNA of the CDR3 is TGTGCCAGCAGCCAACTAGCGGGGCTGCTCAATGAGCAGTTCTTC.

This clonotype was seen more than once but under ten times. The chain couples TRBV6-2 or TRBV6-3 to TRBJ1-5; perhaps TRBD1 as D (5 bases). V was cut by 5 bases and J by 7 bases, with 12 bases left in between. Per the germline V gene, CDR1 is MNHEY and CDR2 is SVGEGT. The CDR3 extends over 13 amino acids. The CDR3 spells CASSQGLQQPQHF. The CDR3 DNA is TGTGCCAGCAGTCAGGGTCTTCAACAGCCCCAGCATTTT.

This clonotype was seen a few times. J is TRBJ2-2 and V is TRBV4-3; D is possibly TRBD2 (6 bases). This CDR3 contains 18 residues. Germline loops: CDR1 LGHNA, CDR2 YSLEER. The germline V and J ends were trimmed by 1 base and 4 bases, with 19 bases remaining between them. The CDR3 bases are TGCGCCAGCAGCCAAGTGGCCGGACTACCAGTCTCCACCGGGGAGCTGTTTTTT. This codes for CASSQVAGLPVSTGELFF.

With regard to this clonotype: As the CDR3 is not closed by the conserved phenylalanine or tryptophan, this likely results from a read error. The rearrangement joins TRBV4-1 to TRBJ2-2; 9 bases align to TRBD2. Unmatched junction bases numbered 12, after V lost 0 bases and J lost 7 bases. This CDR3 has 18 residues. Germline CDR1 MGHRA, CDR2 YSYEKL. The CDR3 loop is CASSQDGVAGVFGGELFY. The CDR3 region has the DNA TGCGCCAGCAGCCAAGATGGGGTAGCGGGAGTTTTCGGCGGGGAGCTGTTTTAT.

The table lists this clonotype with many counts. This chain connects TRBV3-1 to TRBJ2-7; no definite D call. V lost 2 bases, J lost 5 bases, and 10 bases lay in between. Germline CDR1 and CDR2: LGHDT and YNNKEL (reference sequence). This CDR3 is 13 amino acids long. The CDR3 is CASSQNAGHEQYF. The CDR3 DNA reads TGTGCCAGCAGCCAAAACGCCGGCCACGAGCAGTACTTC.

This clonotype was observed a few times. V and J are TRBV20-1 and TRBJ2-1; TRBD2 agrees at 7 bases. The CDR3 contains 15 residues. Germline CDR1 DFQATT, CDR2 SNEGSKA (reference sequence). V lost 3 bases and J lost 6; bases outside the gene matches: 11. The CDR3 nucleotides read TGCAGTGCTAGCTCTACGGGACTAATTATCAATGAGCAGTTCTTC. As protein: CSASSTGLIINEQFF.

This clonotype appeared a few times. CDR3 nucleotide sequence: TGTGCCACCAGTGACCGTGGACAGGGGGCGCCAGATACGCAGTATTTT. Translated, it gives CATSDRGQGAPDTQYF. The chain couples TRBV24-1 to TRBJ2-3, with 11 bases identical to TRBD1. The CDR3 length is 16 residues. The V gene's germline CDR1 is KGHDR and CDR2 SFDVKD. With V trimmed by 4 bases and J by 4 bases, 6 bases remained unmatched.

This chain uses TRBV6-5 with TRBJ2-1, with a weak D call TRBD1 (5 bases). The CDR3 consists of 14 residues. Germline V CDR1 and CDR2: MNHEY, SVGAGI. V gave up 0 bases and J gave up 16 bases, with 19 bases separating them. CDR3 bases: TGTGCCAGCAGTTACTCAAGTTATGAACACGGACATTTCTTC. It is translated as CASSYSSYEHGHFF.

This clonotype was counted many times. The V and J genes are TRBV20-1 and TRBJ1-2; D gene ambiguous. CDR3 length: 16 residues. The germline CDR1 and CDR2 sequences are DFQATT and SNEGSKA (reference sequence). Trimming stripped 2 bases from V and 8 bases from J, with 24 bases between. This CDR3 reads CSARIGRGVGMGGYTF. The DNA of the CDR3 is TGCAGTGCTAGAATTGGTCGAGGAGTGGGGATGGGGGGCTACACCTTC.

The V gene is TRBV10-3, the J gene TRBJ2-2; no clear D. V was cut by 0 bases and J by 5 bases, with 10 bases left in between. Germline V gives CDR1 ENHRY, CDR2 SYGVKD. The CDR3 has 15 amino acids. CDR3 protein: CAISESNTKTGELFF. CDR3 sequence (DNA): TGTGCCATCAGTGAGTCGAATACTAAGACCGGGGAGCTGTTTTTT.

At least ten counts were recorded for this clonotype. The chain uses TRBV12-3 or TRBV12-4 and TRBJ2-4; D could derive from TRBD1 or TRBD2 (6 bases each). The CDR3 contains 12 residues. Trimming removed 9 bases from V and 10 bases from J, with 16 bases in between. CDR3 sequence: CARGDTGGIQYF. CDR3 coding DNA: TGTGCCAGGGGGGACACCGGGGGAATTCAGTACTTC.

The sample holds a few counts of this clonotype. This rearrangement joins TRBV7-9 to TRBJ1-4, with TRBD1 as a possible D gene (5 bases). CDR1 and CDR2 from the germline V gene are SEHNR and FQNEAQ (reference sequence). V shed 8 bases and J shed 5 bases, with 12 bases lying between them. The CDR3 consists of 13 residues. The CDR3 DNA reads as TGTGCCAGCGATGACAGCCTAAATGAAAAACTGTTTTTT. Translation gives CASDDSLNEKLFF.

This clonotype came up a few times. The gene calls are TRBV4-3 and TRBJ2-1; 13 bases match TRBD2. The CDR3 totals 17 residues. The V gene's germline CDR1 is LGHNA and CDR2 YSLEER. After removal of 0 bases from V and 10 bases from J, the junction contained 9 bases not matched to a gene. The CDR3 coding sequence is TGCGCCAGCAGCCAAGATCAGGGGGGACTAGCGGGGTGGGAGCAGTTCTTC. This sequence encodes CASSQDQGGLAGWEQFF.

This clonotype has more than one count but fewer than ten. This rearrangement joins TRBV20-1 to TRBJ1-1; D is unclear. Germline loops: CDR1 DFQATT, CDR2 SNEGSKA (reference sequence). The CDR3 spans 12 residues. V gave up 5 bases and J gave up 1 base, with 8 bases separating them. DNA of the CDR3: TGCAGTGCTCATATCAGGAACACTGAAGCTTTCTTT. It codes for CSAHIRNTEAFF.

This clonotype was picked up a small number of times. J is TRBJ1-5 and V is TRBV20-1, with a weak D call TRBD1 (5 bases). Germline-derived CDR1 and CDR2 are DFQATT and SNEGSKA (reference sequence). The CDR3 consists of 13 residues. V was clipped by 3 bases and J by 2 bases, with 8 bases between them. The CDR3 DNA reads TGCAGTGCTAGCCGAGGGGGCAATCAGCCCCAGCATTTT. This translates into CSASRGGNQPQHF.

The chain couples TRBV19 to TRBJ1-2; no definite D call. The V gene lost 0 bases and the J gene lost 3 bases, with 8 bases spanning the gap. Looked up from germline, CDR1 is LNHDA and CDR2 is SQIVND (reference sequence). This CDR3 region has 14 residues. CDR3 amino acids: CASSIDPDDYGYTF. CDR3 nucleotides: TGTGCCAGTAGTATAGACCCAGACGACTATGGCTACACCTTC.